The sample holds a few counts of the clone carrying this T cell receptor beta chain. What it binds is unknown. These data are taken from a study of CD8 T cells in ankylosing spondylitis. TCRdb ran MiXCR on the 5' RACE reads and lists one entry per CDR3 protein. The sample lists hundreds of thousands of distinct CDR3 sequences, over 15% seen once, with less than 9% in the top ten. Whole-study findings and limits: Blood of patients with ankylosing spondylitis appeared to be characterized by a TCR beta motif of roughly eight highly homologous variants.

The CDR3 covers 14 residues. With 3 bases removed from V and 7 bases from J, the gap between germline ends came to 13 bases. This chain links TRBV12-3 or TRBV12-4 with TRBJ2-1, with D possibly matching TRBD1 (7 bases). The clonotype originates from a male donor with ankylosing spondylitis or in good health (not recorded which). Sequences were obtained from blood, either unsorted or a sorted T cell fraction (not recorded which). CDR3 nucleotide sequence: TGTGCCAGCAGTTTGTGGCAGGGGGGAAATGAGCAGTTCTTC. Translating gives CASSLWQGGNEQFF.